These 28 T cell receptor beta chains were sequenced from one sample in a study of lymphopenia after photon versus proton radiotherapy. Sequenced by immunoSEQ multiplex PCR; TCRdb stores in-frame clones only, minus some. The repertoire holds over 30,000 clones, under 90% seen once, with more than 12% in the top ten. Sequences were derived from peripheral blood, sampled from a patient treated with proton-based radiotherapy. These receptors were collected from an older woman with pancreatic cancer.

The chain links TRBV7-2 to TRBJ2-4, with a weak D call TRBD2 (7 bases). From germline, CDR1 is SGHTA and CDR2 FQGNSA. Trimming cost V 1 base and J 1 base, with 14 bases left between them. The CDR3 contains 17 residues. CDR3: CASSLEGGRGAKNIQYF. DNA of the CDR3: TGTGCCAGCAGCTTAGAGGGGGGGCGCGGGGCCAAAAACATTCAGTACTTC.

This chain connects TRBV5-1 to TRBJ2-7; TRBD2 aligns across 13 bases. Germline V gene lookup returns CDR1 SGHRS and CDR2 YFSETQ. J lost 7 bases, V lost 4 bases, and 8 bases had no gene match. This CDR3 has 15 residues. CDR3 sequence (DNA): TGCGCCAGCAGCCTAGGACTAGCGGGAGTGGGGGAGCAGTACTTC. It encodes CASSLGLAGVGEQYF.

J is TRBJ2-7 and V is TRBV28; maybe TRBD1 (5 bases). The CDR3 length is 14 residues. Trimming removed 4 bases at V and 2 bases at J, with 12 bases between. Germline V gene sequence: CDR1 MDHEN, CDR2 SYDVKM. The CDR3: CASSSQGYTYEQYF. The DNA for the CDR3 is TGTGCCAGCAGTTCCCAGGGCTACACCTACGAGCAGTACTTC.

This sequence joins TRBV5-1 and TRBJ2-1, with 11 bases identical to TRBD2. Trimming cost V 4 bases and J 2 bases; bases outside gene matches: 5. The CDR3 totals 16 residues. CDR1 is SGHRS and CDR2 is YFSETQ in the germline V gene. The CDR3 region has the DNA TGCGCCAGCAGCATTAGCGGGAGGGCCCCCTACAATGAGCAGTTCTTC. This translates into CASSISGRAPYNEQFF. Full variable domain (missing parts from reference TRBV5-1 and TRBJ2-1): KAGVTQTPRYLIKTRGQQVTLSCSPISGHRSVSWYQQTPGQGLQFLFEYFSETQRNKGNFPGRFSGRQFSNSRSEMNVSTLELGDSALYLCASSISGRAPYNEQFFGPGTRLTVL.

The chain has TRBV6-6 and TRBJ2-7; D call uncertain. Looked up from germline, CDR1 is MNHNY and CDR2 is SVGAGI (reference sequence). This CDR3 comprises 14 residues. The ends were cut back, 6 bases at V and 0 bases at J, with 12 bases in the middle. CDR3 residues: CASRRGTSSYEQYF. CDR3 nucleotide sequence: TGTGCCAGCAGGAGAGGAACCAGCTCCTACGAGCAGTACTTC.

This chain links TRBV2 with TRBJ2-5, with 7 nucleotides matching TRBD1. Germline loops: CDR1 SNHLY, CDR2 FYNNEI. CDR3 length equals 13 residues. The trim removed 6 bases at V and 4 bases at J, leaving 5 bases unmatched. The CDR3 here is CASRDRIGETQYF. The CDR3, as DNA: TGTGCCAGCAGGGACAGGATTGGAGAGACCCAGTACTTC.

J is TRBJ1-6 and V is TRBV19; D unclear. The CDR3 covers 15 residues. From germline, CDR1 is LNHDA and CDR2 SQIVND (reference sequence). Trimming stripped 7 bases from V and 4 bases from J, with 14 bases between. CDR3 DNA: TGTGCCAGTAATCCGGGAACGGCATATAATTCACCCCTCCACTTT. Residues: CASNPGTAYNSPLHF.

This clone appeared once. The CDR3 DNA sequence: TGTGCCAGCAGTCGGGGCCCTAGTTACGAGCAGTACTTC. Protein product: CASSRGPSYEQYF. The V gene is TRBV28, the J gene TRBJ2-7, with D perhaps matching TRBD1 or TRBD2 (5 bases each). Germline V CDR1 and CDR2: MDHEN, SYDVKM. V was clipped by 5 bases and J by 4 bases, with 12 bases between them. The length of the CDR3 is 13 residues.

The CDR3 region has the DNA TGTGCCAGCAGCCCACTGGAGACCCAGTACTTC. Encoded protein: CASSPLETQYF. J is TRBJ2-5 and V is TRBV7-8; D gene ambiguous. The CDR3 has 11 residues. The ends were cut back, 5 bases at V and 5 bases at J, with 6 bases in the middle. In germline, CDR1 is SGHVS, CDR2 FQNEAQ.

V gene TRBV9 combines with J gene TRBJ2-1; 9 nucleotides match TRBD2. With 4 bases clipped from V and 5 bases from J, the junction kept 7 bases outside the gene matches. This CDR3 contains 15 residues. Germline values: CDR1 SGDLS, CDR2 YYNGEE. Here the CDR3 DNA reads TGTGCCAGCAGCCCCCGGATAGCGGGGGACAATGAGCAGTTCTTC. It yields the protein CASSPRIAGDNEQFF.

This chain links TRBV7-8 with TRBJ1-5, with 7 bases lining up with TRBD1. The germline gives CDR1 SGHVS, CDR2 FQNEAQ. CDR3 length: 14 residues. V lost 0 bases, J lost 7 bases, and 3 bases stayed unmatched. The CDR3 DNA sequence: TGTGCCAGCAGCTTAGCCCAGGGGGTCCAGCCCCAGCATTTT. Its protein product is CASSLAQGVQPQHF. The full variable domain, with the rest looked up from reference TRBV7-8 and TRBJ1-5, is GAGVSQSPRYKVAKRGQDVALRCDPISGHVSLFWYQQALGQGPEFLTYFQNEAQLDKSGLPSDRFFAERPEGSVSTLKIQRTQQEDSAVYLCASSLAQGVQPQHFGDGTRLSIL.

The genes are TRBV7-6 and TRBJ2-5; no clear D gene. The CDR3 is 16 amino acids. Germline V gives CDR1 SGHVS, CDR2 FNYEAQ. V was cut by 5 bases and J by 2 bases, with 18 bases left in between. Here the CDR3 reads CASSPFDTGPQETQYF. The DNA of the CDR3 is TGTGCCAGCAGCCCCTTTGATACCGGACCTCAAGAGACCCAGTACTTC.

V usage is TRBV6-5 and J usage is TRBJ1-2; D is ambiguous. Per the germline V gene, CDR1 is MNHEY and CDR2 is SVGAGI. The CDR3 has 13 residues. The V and J ends lost 4 bases and 8 bases respectively, with 14 bases between them. This chain's CDR3 is CASSSPSPGGYTF. CDR3 nucleotides: TGTGCCAGCAGTTCCCCCAGCCCGGGAGGCTACACCTTC.

The J gene is TRBJ1-1, the V gene TRBV19, with D possibly being TRBD1 (5 bases). Germline V gene lookup returns CDR1 LNHDA and CDR2 SQIVND (reference sequence). The CDR3 consists of 14 residues. V was trimmed by 1 base and J by 0 bases, leaving 6 bases between them. The CDR3 bases are TGTGCCAGTAGTATAGGCAGGGTGAACACTGAAGCTTTCTTT. Its protein is CASSIGRVNTEAFF.

The V gene is TRBV28, the J gene TRBJ2-2; the D call may be TRBD1 or TRBD2 (6 bases each). Germline CDR1 MDHEN, CDR2 SYDVKM. Trimming left V 2 bases short and J 4 bases short, with 11 bases between. The CDR3 consists of 15 residues. The CDR3 DNA sequence: TGTGCCAGCAGTTTACGGGGGCCGGTCACCGGGGAGCTGTTTTTT. Translation gives CASSLRGPVTGELFF.

The sample holds one count of this clone. The chain carries TRBV4-1 and TRBJ2-1, with D hard to call. CDR1 MGHRA and CDR2 YSYEKL come from the germline V gene. This CDR3 comprises 18 residues. Trimming took 1 base from V and 3 from J, leaving 19 bases between them. Here the CDR3 DNA reads TGCGCCAGCAGCCAAGTTTACCCTTCCGGACGGAACTACAATGAGCAGTTCTTC. It is translated as CASSQVYPSGRNYNEQFF.

The J gene is TRBJ2-3, the V gene TRBV6-1; 9 bases align to TRBD1. Unmatched junction bases numbered 10, after V lost 6 bases and J lost 6 bases. CDR1 is MNHNS, CDR2 SASEGT, per germline. CDR3 size: 15 residues. CDR3 sequence: CASSRQDRGDDTQYF. CDR3 coding DNA: TGTGCCAGCAGCCGACAGGACAGGGGTGATGATACGCAGTATTTT.

The rearrangement uses TRBV2 and TRBJ2-1; 7 nucleotides align to TRBD1. This CDR3 is 14 amino acids long. Germline lookup yields CDR1 SNHLY and CDR2 FYNNEI. V shed 7 bases, J shed 6 bases, and the junction held 9 bases outside the gene matches. DNA for the CDR3: TGTGCCAGCAAACCAGGACAGGAGACCAATGAGCAGTTCTTC. Translating gives CASKPGQETNEQFF.

The chain links TRBV29-1 to TRBJ1-1; TRBD1 aligns across 8 bases. The J segment lost 1 base and the V segment lost 7 bases, leaving 5 bases of the junction unmatched. Per germline, CDR1 SQVTM and CDR2 ANQGSEA. The CDR3 runs to 13 residues. The CDR3 is CSAQGGGNTEAFF. CDR3 DNA: TGCAGCGCACAGGGGGGCGGGAACACTGAAGCTTTCTTT.

This chain joins TRBV4-3 and TRBJ1-4; D ambiguous. V was cut by 4 bases and J by 4 bases, with 19 bases left in between. Germline CDR1 LGHNA, CDR2 YSLEER. This CDR3 is 17 amino acids long. The CDR3 reads CASSRPPGGSFNEKLFF. The DNA of the CDR3 is TGCGCCAGCAGCCGGCCTCCGGGAGGCAGCTTTAATGAAAAACTGTTTTTT.

The V and J genes are TRBV6-6 and TRBJ1-2, with D possibly TRBD1 on 5 matching bases. Germline V lookup: CDR1 MNHNY, CDR2 SVGAGI (reference sequence). Trimming stripped 6 bases from V and 0 bases from J, with 14 bases between. The CDR3 loop spans 15 amino acids. CDR3 residues: CASRDPKTANYGYTF. CDR3 coding DNA: TGTGCCAGCAGAGACCCTAAGACAGCTAACTATGGCTACACCTTC.

The chain uses TRBV28 and TRBJ2-3; D is uncertain. Looked up from germline, CDR1 is MDHEN and CDR2 is SYDVKM. This CDR3 region has 13 residues. V dropped 3 bases and J dropped 5 bases, with 9 bases sitting between them. The CDR3 spells CASSFRPGDTQYF. CDR3 nucleotides: TGTGCCAGCAGTTTTCGCCCTGGAGATACGCAGTATTTT. The entire variable domain, with the rest obtained from reference TRBV28 and TRBJ2-3, is as follows: DVKVTQSSRYLVKRTGEKVFLECVQDMDHENMFWYRQDPGLGLRLIYFSYDVKMKEKGDIPEGYSVSREKKERFSLILESASTNQTSMYLCASSFRPGDTQYFGPGTRLTVL.

The chain has TRBV27 and TRBJ2-7; D is uncertain. Trimming stripped 3 bases from V and 1 base from J, with 7 bases between. Germline assignment: CDR1 MNHEY and CDR2 SMNVEV (reference sequence). This CDR3 contains 13 residues. CDR3 amino acids: CASSLTYSYEQYF. CDR3 nucleotides: TGTGCCAGCAGTTTGACGTATTCCTACGAGCAGTACTTC.

The CDR3 protein is CASRPIGQEKLFF. CDR3 coding DNA: TGTGCCAGCAGACCTATAGGTCAGGAAAAACTGTTTTTT. The chain has TRBV7-6 and TRBJ1-4; D is uncertain. With 6 bases removed from V and 8 bases from J, the gap between germline ends came to 13 bases. The CDR3 consists of 13 residues. Per the germline V gene, CDR1 is SGHVS and CDR2 is FNYEAQ.

The V and J genes are TRBV14 and TRBJ2-7; D is undetermined. Germline CDR1 reads SGHDN; CDR2 reads FVKESK. The CDR3 is 12 residues long. Between the trimmed V and J ends, which lost 0 bases and 6 bases, there was a span of 6 bases. The CDR3, as DNA: TGTGCCAGCAGCCAAGACACAGTCGAGCAGTACTTC. Protein: CASSQDTVEQYF.

The chain carries TRBV28 and TRBJ1-2, with TRBD1 matching 10 bases. Germline CDR1 is MDHEN and CDR2 is SYDVKM. Trimming at V came to 11 bases and at J to 0 bases, leaving 9 bases not matched to a gene. CDR3 length: 15 amino acids. CDR3 sequence reads: CAGGQGVSSNYGYTF. DNA for the CDR3: TGTGCCGGAGGACAGGGGGTGTCTTCTAACTATGGCTACACCTTC.

This chain's CDR3 is CASSRGQAISGNTIYF. The DNA of the CDR3 is TGTGCCAGCAGCCGAGGACAGGCCATCTCTGGAAACACCATATATTTT. The rearrangement uses TRBV5-4 and TRBJ1-3; 7 bases are shared with TRBD1. Germline CDR1 and CDR2: SGHNT and YYREEE (reference sequence). The CDR3 is 16 residues long. The ends lost 4 bases at V and 0 bases at J; junction bases unmatched: 7.

This chain links TRBV7-2 with TRBJ2-1, with 8 bases lining up with TRBD1. This CDR3 is 15 amino acids long. CDR1 is SGHTA, CDR2 FQGNSA, per germline. Germline trimming cut 1 base from V and 8 bases from J; bases unmatched to any gene: 7. The CDR3 coding sequence is TGTGCCAGCAGCTTAGTGGGCAGGGGGCGAGATGAGCAGTTCTTC. Amino acid sequence: CASSLVGRGRDEQFF.